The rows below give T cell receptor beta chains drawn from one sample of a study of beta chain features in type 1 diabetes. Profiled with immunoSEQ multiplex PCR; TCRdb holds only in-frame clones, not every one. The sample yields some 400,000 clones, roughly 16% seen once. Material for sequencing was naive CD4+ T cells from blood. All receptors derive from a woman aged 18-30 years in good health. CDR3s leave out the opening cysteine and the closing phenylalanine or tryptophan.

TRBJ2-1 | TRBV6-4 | ASSDSFGTGAYNEQF
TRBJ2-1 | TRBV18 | ASSPFSYNEQF
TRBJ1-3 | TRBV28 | ASTTGGSGNTIY
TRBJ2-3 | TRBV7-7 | ASSNGDYTTDTQY
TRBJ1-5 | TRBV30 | AWSSGQNQPQH
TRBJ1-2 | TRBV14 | ASSHGQGFGGYT
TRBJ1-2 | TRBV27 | ASSRGQKSNYGYT
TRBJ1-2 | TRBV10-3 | AIRDRVSGGYT
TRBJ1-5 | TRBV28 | ASSSDSYNQPQH
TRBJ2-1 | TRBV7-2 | ASSPTQGRAEQF
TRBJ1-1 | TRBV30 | AWSGLNTEAF
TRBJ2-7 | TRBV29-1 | SAGGGPGLYYEQY